The present T cell receptor (beta chain) was sequenced within a study of blood T cells in healthy people across ages. With a J-beta primer mix and a sample-barcoded 5' primer, a second PCR ran roughly 6 to 11 cycles. Via MiXCR, TCRdb re-called the 5' RACE reads, giving one row per CDR3 protein. The data contain 800,000 to 950,000 distinct CDR3 sequences, about 27% of them singletons. CDR1 and CDR2 from the germline V gene are SGHTA and FQGTGA. The CDR3 length equals 16 residues, ends included. The authors isolated at least 6 million PBMCs per sample. Details on this clonotype: Because the CDR3 is missing its conserved closing phenylalanine or tryptophan, this is likely a read error. No DNA is shown, since the ends of the CDR3 on it are uncertain; the CDR3 is the one TCRdb lists.

This sample also appeared in a second study, on T cells of mothers and their children.

The chain recombines TRBV7-3 with TRBJ1-1; the table's D call of TRBD1 was not tested on the DNA. Sequencing was carried out using blood. This sequence originates from a woman aged 40 to 50 in good health. The CDR3 loop reads CASSSRGGRQGTETFL.